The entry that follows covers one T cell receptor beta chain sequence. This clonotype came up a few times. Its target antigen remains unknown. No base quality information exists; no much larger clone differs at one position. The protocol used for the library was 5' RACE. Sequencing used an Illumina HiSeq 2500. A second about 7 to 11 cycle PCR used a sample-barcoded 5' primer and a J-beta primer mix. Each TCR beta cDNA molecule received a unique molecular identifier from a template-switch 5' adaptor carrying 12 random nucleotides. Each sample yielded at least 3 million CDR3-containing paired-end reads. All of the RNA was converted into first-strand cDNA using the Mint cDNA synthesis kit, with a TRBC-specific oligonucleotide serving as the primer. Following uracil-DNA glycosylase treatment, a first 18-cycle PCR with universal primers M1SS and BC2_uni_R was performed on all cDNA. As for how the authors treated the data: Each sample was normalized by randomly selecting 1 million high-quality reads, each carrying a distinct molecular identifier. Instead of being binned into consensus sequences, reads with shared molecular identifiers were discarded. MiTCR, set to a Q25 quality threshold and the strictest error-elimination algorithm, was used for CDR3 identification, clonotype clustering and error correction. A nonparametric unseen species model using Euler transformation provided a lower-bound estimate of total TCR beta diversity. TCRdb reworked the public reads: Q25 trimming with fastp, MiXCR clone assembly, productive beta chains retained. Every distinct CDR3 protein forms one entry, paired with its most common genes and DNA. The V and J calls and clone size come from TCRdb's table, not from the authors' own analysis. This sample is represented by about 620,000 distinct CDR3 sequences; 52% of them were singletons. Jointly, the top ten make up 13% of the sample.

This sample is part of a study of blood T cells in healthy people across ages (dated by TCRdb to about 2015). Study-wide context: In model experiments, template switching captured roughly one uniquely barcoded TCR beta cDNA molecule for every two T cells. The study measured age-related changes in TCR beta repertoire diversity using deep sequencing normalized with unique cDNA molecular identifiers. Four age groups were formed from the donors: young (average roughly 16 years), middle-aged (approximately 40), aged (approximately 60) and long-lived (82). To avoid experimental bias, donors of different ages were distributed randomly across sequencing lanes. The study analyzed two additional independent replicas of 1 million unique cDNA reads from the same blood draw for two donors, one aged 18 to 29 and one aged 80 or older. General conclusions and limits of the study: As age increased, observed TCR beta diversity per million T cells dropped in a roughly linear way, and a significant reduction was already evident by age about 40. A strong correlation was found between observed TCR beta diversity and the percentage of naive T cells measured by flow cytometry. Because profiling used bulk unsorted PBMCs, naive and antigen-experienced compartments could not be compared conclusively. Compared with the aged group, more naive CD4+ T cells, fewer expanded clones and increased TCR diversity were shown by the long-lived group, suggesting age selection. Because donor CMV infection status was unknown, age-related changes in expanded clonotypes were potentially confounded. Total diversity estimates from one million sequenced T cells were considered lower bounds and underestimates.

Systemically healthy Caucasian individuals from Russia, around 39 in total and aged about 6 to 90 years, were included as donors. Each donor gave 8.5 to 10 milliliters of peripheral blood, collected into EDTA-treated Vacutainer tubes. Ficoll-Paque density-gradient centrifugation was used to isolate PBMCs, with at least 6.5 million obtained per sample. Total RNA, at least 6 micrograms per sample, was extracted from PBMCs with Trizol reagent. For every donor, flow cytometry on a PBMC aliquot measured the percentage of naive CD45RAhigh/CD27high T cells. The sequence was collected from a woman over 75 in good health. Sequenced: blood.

The sequence in DNA is TGTGCCACCAGTGATTCCGGGACTGGGGACAATGAGCAGTTCTTC. The encoded protein is CATSDSGTGDNEQFF. The rearranged segments are TRBV24-1 and TRBJ2-1, with TRBD2 tentatively as D gene (6 bases match). A distance of 12 bases separates the germline ends of V and J, which lose 2 bases and 5 bases respectively. Reading the germline V gene gives CDR1 KGHDR and CDR2 SFDVKD. The CDR3, from cysteine to phenylalanine, totals 15 residues. The sequence is cut down to CDR3 DNA, 45 bases in frame from base 1.